Below, one T cell receptor beta chain is given with its context. CDR1 SGHNT and CDR2 YYREEE come from the germline V gene (reference sequence). Trimming stripped 0 bases from V and 2 bases from J, with 12 bases between. CDR3 size: 15 residues. This entry belongs to a study of cytomegalovirus exposure and HLA in healthy donors. Nominally healthy donors were sampled, though unrecorded immune exposures were likely. PCR used 60 Vbeta primers and 13 Jbeta primers. TCRdb's table, derived via immunoSEQ multiplex PCR, lists solely in-frame clones and lacks some. Among around 140,000 clones, 78% were seen once, and the ten largest hold 2.5% to 3%.

Input material: PBMCs. This sequence joins TRBV5-4 and TRBJ2-7, with a weak D call TRBD1 (6 bases). This clonotype originated in a female donor in good health and CMV-seronegative. The CDR3 DNA is TGTGCCAGCAGCTTGGGCCCTAGGACAGCCTACGAGCAGTACTTC. Translation gives CASSLGPRTAYEQYF.